This record concerns one T cell receptor (beta chain) sequence. This sample was taken from a study of blood T cell repertoires in COVID-19. Overall study: Samples taken during acute and convalescent COVID-19 were collected in the United States, Italy and Spain. In each case, the material was cDNA or gDNA derived from T cells, B-cell-depleted T cells, or PBMCs.

In Seattle, patients joined the study during active infection and were tracked longitudinally. Authors' data handling: Amplified reference gene primers provided the basis for estimating nucleated cell counts. TCRdb keeps only in-frame clones here, not all; method: immunoSEQ multiplex PCR. That table supplies the V and J calls and clone size; D and trimming were determined from the DNA. The repertoire holds 330,000 or so clones, with over 85% as singletons. Germline V gene data show CDR1 as SGHRS and CDR2 as YFSETQ. The CDR3 is made up of 14 amino acids. J lost 4 bases, V lost 4 bases, and 6 bases had no gene match.

The chain joins TRBV5-1 to TRBJ1-1, with TRBD1 matching 8 bases. This TCR came from a woman aged 55-69 years with COVID-19, enrolled during active disease. Sequenced: peripheral blood. CDR3 region: CASSGTGMGTEAFF. The CDR3 coding sequence is TGCGCCAGCAGCGGGACAGGCATGGGCACTGAAGCTTTCTTT.